These 14 T cell receptor beta chains share one sample of origin, sequenced in a study of cytomegalovirus exposure and HLA in healthy donors. The PCR was carried out with 60 Vbeta primers and 13 Jbeta primers. Using immunoSEQ multiplex PCR, the repertoire was profiled, and TCRdb retains in-frame clones only, with some absent. The sample lists about 170,000 clones, roughly four fifths seen once, with under 2.5% in the top ten. Sequenced material: PBMCs. These receptors were taken from a woman aged 25-40 years in good health and CMV-seropositive.

This chain connects TRBV9 to TRBJ2-2, with 9 bases lining up with TRBD1. J lost 6 bases, V lost 2 bases, and 5 bases had no gene match. CDR1 is SGDLS, CDR2 YYNGEE, per germline. This CDR3 has 15 residues. The CDR3 loop reads CASSVTGGLAGELFF. The CDR3, as DNA: TGTGCCAGCAGCGTCACAGGGGGCTTGGCCGGGGAGCTGTTTTTT.

The CDR3, as DNA: TGTGCCAGCAGCTTAGGGACAGGGGGACCTGGCTACACCTTC. Translating it yields CASSLGTGGPGYTF. The chain recombines TRBV7-2 with TRBJ1-2; TRBD1 matches at 10 bases. The germline CDR1 and CDR2 sequences are SGHTA and FQGNSA. Germline trimming cut 1 base from V and 7 bases from J; bases unmatched to any gene: 3. The CDR3 is 14 amino acids.

CDR3 loop: CASSKGGADTQYF. The CDR3 DNA reads as TGCGCCAGCAGCAAAGGGGGCGCAGATACGCAGTATTTT. J is TRBJ2-3 and V is TRBV5-1; 7 nucleotides match TRBD1. The CDR3 is 13 amino acids. V was clipped by 4 bases and J by 4 bases; unmatched bases: 3. CDR1 and CDR2 from the germline V gene are SGHRS and YFSETQ.

V and J are TRBV27 and TRBJ1-2; D ambiguous. The CDR3 is made up of 12 amino acids. Trimming took off 3 bases at V and 5 bases at J, with 7 bases between the two ends. CDR1 is MNHEY and CDR2 is SMNVEV in the germline V gene (reference sequence). The CDR3 loop reads CASSFPGYGYTF. The CDR3 nucleotides read TGTGCCAGCAGTTTTCCCGGGTATGGCTACACCTTC.

The chain couples TRBV28 to TRBJ2-1; D is possibly TRBD1 (6 bases). The CDR3 is 15 residues long. V lost 5 bases, J lost 7 bases, and 18 bases lay in between. Germline V gene data show CDR1 as MDHEN and CDR2 as SYDVKM. The CDR3 sequence is CASSMPGQALNEQFF. The CDR3 coding sequence is TGTGCCAGCAGTATGCCGGGACAAGCCCTAAATGAGCAGTTCTTC.

The V call is TRBV15, the J call TRBJ2-7; maybe TRBD2 (6 bases). This CDR3 region has 14 residues. Germline values: CDR1 LNHNV, CDR2 YYDKDF (reference sequence). Trimming shortened V by 2 bases and J by 4 bases, and 12 bases separated the two germline ends. CDR3 in amino acids: CATSRSRGPYEQYF. CDR3 sequence (DNA): TGTGCCACCAGCAGATCGCGGGGACCGTACGAGCAGTACTTC.

This clone has more than one count but fewer than ten. The gene calls are TRBV28 and TRBJ1-4; TRBD1 might be the D (5 bases). This CDR3 has 14 amino acids. V lost 8 bases to trimming and J lost 7 bases, with 17 bases between them. Germline V CDR1 and CDR2: MDHEN, SYDVKM. CDR3 DNA: TGTGCCAGCGGGGTTTGGACGGGGGTTGAAAAACTGTTTTTT. Its protein product is CASGVWTGVEKLFF.

This chain joins TRBV30 and TRBJ1-2; 10 bases agree with TRBD1. CDR3 length equals 16 residues. V shed 4 bases and J 2 bases; nucleotides not matched to a gene: 10. Germline CDR1 GTSNPN, CDR2 SVGIG (reference sequence). The CDR3 spells CAWNRRLGQGNYGYTF. CDR3 bases: TGTGCCTGGAATAGAAGACTGGGACAGGGGAACTATGGCTACACCTTC.

This CDR3 is CASSAGTQYF. The CDR3, as DNA: TGTGCCAGCAGTGCGGGTACGCAGTATTTT. The chain carries TRBV6-1 and TRBJ2-3; D unresolved. Trimming removed 4 bases at V and 8 bases at J, with 4 bases between. Germline values: CDR1 MNHNS, CDR2 SASEGT. The CDR3 totals 10 residues.

The chain uses TRBV14 and TRBJ2-5; tentatively, D is TRBD2 (5 bases). The germline V gene encodes CDR1 SGHDN and CDR2 FVKESK. CDR3 length equals 18 residues. V lost 1 base and J lost 4, with 22 bases in between. CDR3 protein: CASSQGVTGMFLGETQYF. DNA for the CDR3: TGTGCCAGCAGCCAAGGAGTGACGGGGATGTTTTTGGGAGAGACCCAGTACTTC.

This clone was counted only a few times. This rearrangement joins TRBV7-2 to TRBJ2-2; tentatively, D is TRBD2 (5 bases). The V end was cut by 5 bases, the J end by 2 bases, with 12 bases between. The germline CDR1 and CDR2 sequences are SGHTA and FQGNSA. The CDR3 runs to 15 residues. The CDR3 DNA follows: TGTGCCAGCAGCCCCGGGGTCTTTAACACCGGGGAGCTGTTTTTT. Protein product: CASSPGVFNTGELFF.

The chain recombines TRBV28 with TRBJ1-4; tentatively, D is TRBD1 (5 bases). Germline V gene lookup returns CDR1 MDHEN and CDR2 SYDVKM. The CDR3 covers 15 residues. The V end lost 7 bases, the J end lost 6 bases, and 18 bases lay between the germline ends. In nucleotides, the CDR3 is TGTGCCAGCACCCCCACTTGGGGCTCATATGAAAAACTGTTTTTT. This translates into CASTPTWGSYEKLFF.

The rearrangement uses TRBV29-1 and TRBJ2-3; 9 positions match TRBD1. The CDR3 loop spans 12 amino acids. J was trimmed by 5 bases and V by 6 bases; bases with no gene match: 3. The V gene's germline CDR1 is SQVTM and CDR2 ANQGSEA. CDR3 nucleotide sequence: TGCAGCGTAGGACAGGGGTTAGATACGCAGTATTTT. This translates into CSVGQGLDTQYF.

J is TRBJ1-2 and V is TRBV5-6, with 9 bases matching TRBD1. The CDR3 loop spans 14 amino acids. The V segment lost 7 bases and the J segment 2 bases; nucleotides outside the gene matches: 6. From germline, CDR1 is SGHDT and CDR2 YYEEEE. The CDR3 sequence is CASHPTGGNYGYTF. As DNA, the CDR3 is TGTGCCAGCCACCCGACAGGGGGAAACTATGGCTACACCTTC. Full variable domain (missing parts from reference TRBV5-6 and TRBJ1-2): DAGVTQSPTHLIKTRGQQVTLRCSPKSGHDTVSWYQQALGQGPQFIFQYYEEEERQRGNFPDRFSGHQFPNYSSELNVNALLLGDSALYLCASHPTGGNYGYTFGSGTRLTVV.